Below, one T cell receptor (beta chain) is given with its context. This clone occurred many times. What this receptor recognizes is not known. No quality values exist for individual bases; no much larger clone is one base distant. This sample was taken from a study of beta chain features in type 1 diabetes (dated by TCRdb to between 2017 and 2018). A note on the overall study: Patients and healthy donors did not differ in mean age, gender distribution, total cell number or subset yield. A total of over 90,000,000 sorted cells were examined across all samples, and a strong correlation was observed between cell number per subset and RNA yield. The study compared the TCRB repertoires of sorted circulating CD4+ T cell subsets in recently diagnosed type 1 diabetes patients with those in matched healthy donors. Naive and central memory subsets were obtained from all 30 or so donors, but regulatory and stem cell-like memory subsets were isolated from only 8 patients and 8 healthy donors.

According to the germline V gene (reference sequence), CDR1 reads SEHNR and CDR2 reads FQNEAQ. Trimming at the junction amounts to 5 bases on V and 0 bases on J, and the germline ends lie 11 bases apart. From the cysteine through the phenylalanine, the CDR3 covers 14 amino acids. Left in the record is the CDR3 DNA by itself, 42 bases read in frame from the first base. All of the isolated RNA was reverse transcribed with the High Capacity cDNA Reverse Transcription Kit, so expressed TCRB transcripts were sequenced. Deep immunoSEQ sequencing was applied to naive, central memory and regulatory T cell samples, giving an average of roughly 3.5 million total reads per sample. Sorted cells were lysed in RLT buffer, and RNA was extracted using DNase-treated RNeasy Micro or Mini kits according to cell number. Each cell subset was processed on its own to prevent cross-contamination, while patient and healthy donor samples were processed together. TCRB sequences were amplified from cDNA with the immunoSEQ multiplex PCR, producing 87-bp fragments spanning the CDR3 region. The amplicons were sequenced using the Illumina HiSeq platform. Turning to the authors' computational methods: PCR bias was computationally corrected using synthetic template baselines, reads within Hamming distance 2 were collapsed, and singletons that could not be merged were discarded. Reads were aligned to IMGT to assign V, D and J genes, CDR3 length, and insertions or deletions at six rearrangement sites. Within each subset, clonotype counts were normalized to sorted cell number, after which true diversity and Gini coefficients were computed with the tcR R package. The overlap coefficient, calculated on TCRB nucleotide sequences, was used to measure repertoire sharing. Not all clones reach the TCRdb copy of this immuneACCESS table, which keeps in-frame sequences only. Checked studies attribute under half of the gap to unresolved V genes and leave the rest unexplained. D and trimming were read from the DNA, whereas the V and J calls and clone size are those reported in that table. In all, the sample holds about 160,000 clones, and around 8% of those were seen once. The ten biggest clones cover around 0.5% of the sample.

A single peripheral blood draw of around 120 mL on average was collected from each donor into heparinised tubes. Naive, central memory, regulatory and stem cell-like memory CD4+ T cells were sorted on a BD FACSAria II using a panel including CD45RO, CCR7, CD25, CD127, CD95 and CD27. Purity was above 98% for every sorted population. PBMCs were isolated right away by Lymphoprep density gradient centrifugation and were stained directly, without culture. So that batch effects would be minimized, each experiment stained and sorted samples in pairs, pairing one healthy donor with one patient. What the research found in general, with its limitations: A moderate but significant shortening of TCRB CDR3 length was observed in type 1 diabetes patients in all four CD4+ subsets. Only small numbers of individuals were included in the HLA sub-analyses, which left unresolved whether HLA type had any influence on TCRB rearrangement. Because cDNA was sequenced instead of genomic DNA, highly expressing activated cells could be over-represented, though the groups showed no difference in activation or CD3 levels. Naive, central memory and regulatory TCRB repertoires appeared to be more similar among patients than among healthy donors. Shorter templates might be favored by PCR, yet because patient and control samples were amplified and corrected together, any such skew would affect both groups equally. Patients with type 1 diabetes made fewer insertions and deleted more nucleotides at VDJ recombination sites, implying thymic rearrangement abnormalities.

What was sequenced was central memory CD4+ T cells from blood. The TCR was taken from a woman younger than 30 with type 1 diabetes. The sequence links TRBV7-9 to TRBJ2-7; TRBD2 is perhaps the D gene, given 5 matching bases. The nucleotide sequence is TGTGCCAGCAGCCTAAGAAGCGGCTCCTACGAGCAGTACTTC. This translates into CASSLRSGSYEQYF.